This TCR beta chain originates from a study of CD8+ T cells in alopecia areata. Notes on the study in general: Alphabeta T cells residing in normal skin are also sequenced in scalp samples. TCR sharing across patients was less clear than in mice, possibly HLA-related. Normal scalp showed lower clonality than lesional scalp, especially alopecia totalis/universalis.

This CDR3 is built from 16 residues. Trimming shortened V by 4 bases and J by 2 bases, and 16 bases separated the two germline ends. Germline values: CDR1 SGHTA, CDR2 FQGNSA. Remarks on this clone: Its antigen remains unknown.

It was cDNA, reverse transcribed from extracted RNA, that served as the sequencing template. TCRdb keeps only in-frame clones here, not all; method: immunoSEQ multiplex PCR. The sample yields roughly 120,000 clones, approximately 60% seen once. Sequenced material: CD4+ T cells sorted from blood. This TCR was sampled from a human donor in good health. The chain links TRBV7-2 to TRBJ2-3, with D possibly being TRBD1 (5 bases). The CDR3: CASSWGGRANTDTQYF. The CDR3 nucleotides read TGTGCCAGCAGCTGGGGCGGCAGGGCAAACACAGATACGCAGTATTTT. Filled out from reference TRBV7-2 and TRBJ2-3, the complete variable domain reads GAGVSQSPSNKVTEKGKDVELRCDPISGHTALYWYRQSLGQGLEFLIYFQGNSAPDKSGLPSDRFSAERTGGSVSTLTIQRTQQEDSAVYLCASSWGGRANTDTQYFGPGTRLTVL.